One and the same sample provided the 29 T cell receptor beta chains below, sequenced in a study of T cell repertoires in cytomegalovirus infection (dated by TCRdb to the late 2010s). Sequencer: Illumina HiSeq 1500. The public reads were quality trimmed at Q25 with fastp and then assembled into clones with MiXCR by TCRdb, keeping productive beta chains. Merged by CDR3 protein, the rows form single entries marked with the most common genes and DNA. The sample profile shows approximately 76,000 distinct CDR3 sequences; approximately 3.7% of them were found once. Of the sample, under 6% falls within the top ten clones. Sequencing was carried out using PBMCs. The receptors were gathered from a human donor in good health (CMV status not recorded). Some clones in this sample may be carry-over from other donors' samples.

This clonotype was seen many times. This chain connects TRBV7-2 to TRBJ2-5, with TRBD2 as a possible D gene (6 bases). V dropped 5 bases and J dropped 7 bases, with 17 bases sitting between them. This CDR3 contains 14 residues. Germline V CDR1 and CDR2: SGHTA, FQGNSA. CDR3 in amino acids: CASSPGLLLGTQYF. CDR3 DNA: TGTGCCAGCAGCCCGGGACTCCTCCTTGGGACCCAGTACTTC.

This clonotype was counted many times. V is TRBV15 and J is TRBJ1-5, with D perhaps TRBD1 (5 bases). Trimming pared 4 bases from V and 5 bases from J, leaving 9 bases between. The CDR3 is made up of 13 amino acids. Germline V lookup: CDR1 LNHNV, CDR2 YYDKDF (reference sequence). The CDR3 region has the DNA TGTGCCACCAGCACTGGGGGATATCAGCCCCAGCATTTT. Residues: CATSTGGYQPQHF.

In its sample, this clonotype was seen many times. The gene calls are TRBV7-8 and TRBJ2-7; TRBD1 agrees at 8 bases. J was trimmed by 3 bases and V by 1 base; bases with no gene match: 8. The CDR3 is 16 amino acids. From germline, CDR1 is SGHVS and CDR2 FQNEAQ. The chain's CDR3 is CASSLESPGQVYEQYF. The CDR3 DNA is TGTGCCAGCAGCTTAGAGTCCCCGGGACAGGTCTACGAGCAGTACTTC.

This clonotype turned up a few times. The rearrangement joins TRBV7-2 to TRBJ1-2; weak D call: TRBD1 (5 bases). The germline gives CDR1 SGHTA, CDR2 FQGNSA. This CDR3 spans 16 amino acids. The ends were cut back, 7 bases at V and 6 bases at J, with 24 bases in the middle. CDR3 in amino acids: CASTIDASGHAHGYTF. In DNA, the CDR3 is TGTGCCAGCACCATTGATGCGAGTGGACACGCCCATGGCTACACCTTC.

This clonotype was picked up many times. V gene TRBV7-2 combines with J gene TRBJ1-2, with D unclear. CDR1 is SGHTA and CDR2 is FQGNSA in the germline V gene. The V end lost 5 bases, the J end lost 2 bases, and 12 bases lay between the germline ends. CDR3 length: 14 amino acids. The CDR3: CASSQSLGNYGYTF. For the CDR3, the DNA is TGTGCCAGCAGCCAGAGCCTAGGGAACTATGGCTACACCTTC.

Ten or more counts support this clonotype. The chain is built from TRBV30 and TRBJ1-3, with 7 bases aligning to TRBD1. V lost 3 bases, J lost 4 bases, and 9 bases stayed unmatched. Per germline, CDR1 GTSNPN and CDR2 SVGIG (reference sequence). This CDR3 has 15 residues. The CDR3 DNA follows: TGTGCCTGGAGCCGGGACAGTGGATTAGGAAACACCATATATTTT. Translation gives CAWSRDSGLGNTIYF.

Ten or more counts support this clonotype. The chain couples TRBV28 to TRBJ1-2; D not certain. The CDR3 runs 12 residues. Deletions cut 6 bases from V and 4 bases from J, with 9 bases between. CDR1 and CDR2 (germline): MDHEN, SYDVKM. CDR3 bases: TGTGCCAGCAGGGACGGCCGCTATGGCTACACCTTC. Protein: CASRDGRYGYTF.

There are many counts of this clonotype. The rearrangement links TRBV2 to TRBJ2-7; TRBD1 matches 9 bases. The V segment lost 5 bases and the J segment 7 bases; nucleotides outside the gene matches: 9. Germline V CDR1 and CDR2: SNHLY, FYNNEI. This CDR3 is built from 14 residues. The CDR3 protein is CASSSDRGSLEQYF. Here the CDR3 DNA reads TGTGCCAGCAGTTCGGACAGGGGCTCCCTTGAGCAGTACTTC.

This clonotype was seen ten or more times. This chain links TRBV7-2 with TRBJ1-2; D not resolved. Germline V gene lookup returns CDR1 SGHTA and CDR2 FQGNSA. V shed 0 bases and J shed 4 bases, with 12 bases lying between them. CDR3 length equals 15 residues. This chain's CDR3 is CASSLAPGEGYGYTF. Here the CDR3 DNA reads TGTGCCAGCAGCTTAGCGCCCGGAGAGGGCTATGGCTACACCTTC.

This clonotype occurred many times. The chain couples TRBV20-1 to TRBJ2-3, with D perhaps given as TRBD1 or TRBD2 (5 bases each). CDR3 size: 16 residues. With 3 bases removed from V and 3 bases from J, the gap between germline ends came to 19 bases. CDR1 is DFQATT and CDR2 is SNEGSKA in the germline V gene (reference sequence). CDR3 region: CSASGGPSMGTDTQYF. CDR3 coding DNA: TGCAGTGCTAGTGGGGGACCCAGTATGGGAACAGATACGCAGTATTTT.

In its sample, this clonotype was seen many times. The chain couples TRBV28 to TRBJ1-4; 7 nucleotides line up with TRBD1. The germline V gene encodes CDR1 MDHEN and CDR2 SYDVKM. Germline trimming cut 3 bases from V and 5 bases from J; bases unmatched to any gene: 12. The CDR3 contains 17 residues. CDR3 sequence reads: CASSFETGALSNEKLFF. The CDR3, as DNA: TGTGCCAGCAGTTTTGAAACAGGGGCCCTATCAAATGAAAAACTGTTTTTT.

This clonotype was seen repeatedly, ten times or more. The chain links TRBV7-6 to TRBJ1-1, with D hard to call. This CDR3 is built from 14 residues. Germline CDR1 reads SGHVS; CDR2 reads FNYEAQ. The V end lost 3 bases, the J end lost 8 bases, and 16 bases lay between the germline ends. The CDR3 loop is CASSFLVTLDEAFF. CDR3 nucleotides: TGTGCCAGCAGCTTTCTCGTTACCCTTGACGAAGCTTTCTTT.

This clonotype was counted many times. This chain connects TRBV20-1 to TRBJ1-2; D is uncertain. CDR1 is DFQATT and CDR2 is SNEGSKA in the germline V gene (reference sequence). Trimming stripped 3 bases from V and 5 bases from J, with 7 bases between. The CDR3 contains 11 residues. The CDR3 DNA follows: TGCAGTGCTAGTTGGGGATATGGCTACACCTTC. Translated: CSASWGYGYTF.

This clonotype was seen many times. The V gene is TRBV12-3 or TRBV12-4, the J gene TRBJ2-5; D may be TRBD1 (5 bases). The V and J ends lost 1 base and 5 bases respectively, with 14 bases between them. The CDR3 length is 15 residues. The CDR3 DNA is TGTGCCAGCAGTTTAGTGGCAGGGTTCGGGGAGACCCAGTACTTC. Translated, it gives CASSLVAGFGETQYF.

This clonotype was observed at least ten times. The V and J genes are TRBV9 and TRBJ1-4; D call uncertain. The CDR3 loop spans 14 amino acids. Between the trimmed V and J ends, which lost 2 bases and 5 bases, there was a span of 10 bases. From germline, CDR1 is SGDLS and CDR2 YYNGEE. This CDR3 reads CASSVAQTNEKLFF. CDR3 DNA sequence: TGTGCCAGCAGCGTCGCGCAGACGAATGAAAAACTGTTTTTT.

This clonotype has ten or more counts. This rearrangement joins TRBV28 to TRBJ1-1, with TRBD1 as a possible D gene (5 bases). The V and J ends lost 5 bases and 3 bases respectively, with 16 bases between them. In germline, CDR1 is MDHEN, CDR2 SYDVKM. The CDR3 has 15 residues. The CDR3 reads CASSEQGRLYTEAFF. CDR3 nucleotide sequence: TGTGCCAGCAGTGAGCAGGGACGCCTCTACACTGAAGCTTTCTTT.

There are many counts of this clonotype. The rearrangement links TRBV7-3 to TRBJ2-3, with 9 bases aligning to TRBD2. The V and J ends lost 5 bases and 2 bases, in that order; junction bases with no gene match: 8. The CDR3 length is 16 residues. Germline V gene data show CDR1 as SGHTA and CDR2 as FQGTGA. CDR3 nucleotide sequence: TGTGCCAGCAGCCTTTTAAGCGGGGGGCCCACAGATACGCAGTATTTT. It translates to CASSLLSGGPTDTQYF.

This clonotype occurred many times. V usage is TRBV7-3 and J usage is TRBJ1-6; D not certain. This CDR3 is built from 13 residues. The germline gives CDR1 SGHTA, CDR2 FQGTGA. Trimming took off 4 bases at V and 10 bases at J, with 11 bases between the two ends. CDR3 sequence (DNA): TGTGCCAGCAGCTCAAACTCCGGGTCACCCCTCCACTTT. Amino acids: CASSSNSGSPLHF.

This clonotype was seen many times. The chain employs TRBV7-2 and TRBJ2-5; 9 bases agree with TRBD2. V was clipped by 5 bases and J by 4 bases; unmatched bases: 8. Germline values: CDR1 SGHTA, CDR2 FQGNSA. The CDR3 consists of 15 residues. In DNA, the CDR3 is TGTGCCAGCAGCGCGAGAGTAGCGGGGGCAGAGACCCAGTACTTC. It is translated as CASSARVAGAETQYF.

The table lists this clonotype with many counts. The chain carries TRBV6-2 or TRBV6-3 and TRBJ1-1, with D possibly being TRBD1 (5 bases). This CDR3 comprises 13 residues. Germline CDR1 is MNHEY and CDR2 is SVGEGT. V lost 4 bases, J lost 6 bases, and 12 bases lay in between. CDR3 DNA: TGTGCCAGCAGTTTGGTCAGGGCACCTGAAGCTTTCTTT. Translated, it gives CASSLVRAPEAFF.

This clonotype was picked up many times. CDR3 protein: CASIGQADNSPLHF. DNA for the CDR3: TGCGCCAGCATCGGACAGGCGGATAATTCACCCCTCCACTTT. The chain couples TRBV10-2 to TRBJ1-6; 7 bases line up with TRBD1. The CDR3 consists of 14 residues. Germline V CDR1 and CDR2: WSHSY, SAAADI. The trim removed 7 bases at V and 5 bases at J, leaving 5 bases unmatched.

The table lists this clonotype with many counts. The chain has TRBV7-9 and TRBJ1-2; D is unclear. The germline gives CDR1 SEHNR, CDR2 FQNEAQ (reference sequence). Trimming removed 3 bases from V and 3 bases from J, with 11 bases in between. The CDR3 sequence is 14 residues long. The CDR3 region is CASSFGMSDYGYTF. The CDR3 nucleotides read TGTGCCAGCAGCTTTGGAATGTCTGACTATGGCTACACCTTC.

The table lists this clonotype with many counts. This chain joins TRBV6-1 and TRBJ1-2; D not certain. Trimming stripped 2 bases from V and 4 bases from J, with 14 bases between. From germline, CDR1 is MNHNS and CDR2 SASEGT. The CDR3 is made up of 15 amino acids. CDR3 residues: CASSEIDLYTYGYTF. CDR3 DNA sequence: TGTGCCAGCAGTGAAATCGATTTGTACACCTATGGCTACACCTTC.

This clonotype was counted at least ten times. This rearrangement joins TRBV15 to TRBJ2-3; TRBD2 agrees at 12 bases. Germline loops: CDR1 LNHNV, CDR2 YYDKDF (reference sequence). The CDR3 runs to 17 residues. Trimming took 3 bases from V and 2 from J; bases not matched to a gene: 6. CDR3 nucleotide sequence: TGTGCCACCAGCAGGGAGGGACTAGCGGGCCCCACAGATACGCAGTATTTT. Translated: CATSREGLAGPTDTQYF.

This clonotype was seen ten or more times. The chain recombines TRBV7-2 with TRBJ1-1; D gene unclear. Germline CDR1 SGHTA, CDR2 FQGNSA. The CDR3 loop spans 12 amino acids. V was pared by 6 bases and J by 4 bases, with 9 bases between. CDR3 loop: CASRQPSTEAFF. CDR3 nucleotides: TGTGCCAGCAGACAACCAAGCACTGAAGCTTTCTTT.

This clonotype has a count of ten or more. The chain joins TRBV7-8 to TRBJ1-2; TRBD1 aligns across 8 bases. This CDR3 has 16 residues. Germline V CDR1 and CDR2: SGHVS, FQNEAQ. Unmatched junction bases numbered 14, after V lost 4 bases and J lost 7 bases. The DNA of the CDR3 is TGTGCCAGCAGCTCCTCGGTCGGACAGGGTCGGGTTGGCTACACCTTC. Translated, it gives CASSSSVGQGRVGYTF.

This clonotype appeared many times. The chain has TRBV27 and TRBJ1-3; tentative D call: TRBD1 (5 bases). In germline, CDR1 is MNHEY, CDR2 SMNVEV (reference sequence). The V gene lost 3 bases and the J gene lost 1 base, with 10 bases spanning the gap. The CDR3 extends over 15 amino acids. The CDR3, as DNA: TGTGCCAGCAGTTTTCAGGGAGGTTCTGGAAACACCATATATTTT. It encodes CASSFQGGSGNTIYF.

In this sample, this clonotype turned up many times. This chain joins TRBV6-5 and TRBJ1-1; TRBD1 is a possible D gene (5 bases). There are 11 residues in the CDR3. Trimming took 10 bases from V and 1 from J, leaving 7 bases between them. Germline CDR1 MNHEY, CDR2 SVGAGI. The CDR3 region has the DNA TGTGCCACCGGACAGAACACTGAAGCTTTCTTT. It yields the protein CATGQNTEAFF.

This clonotype was detected ten times or more. The chain couples TRBV11-3 to TRBJ2-1, with D perhaps matching TRBD1 or TRBD2 (6 bases each). Per the germline V gene, CDR1 is SGHNT and CDR2 is YENEEA. CDR3 length equals 14 residues. V lost 3 bases to trimming and J lost 9 bases, with 15 bases between them. CDR3 in DNA: TGTGCCAGCAGCTTGTCGGGGGCCGGGGGTGAGCAGTTCTTC. Amino acids: CASSLSGAGGEQFF.